Listed below are T cell receptor beta chains from one sample, sequenced in a study of CD8+CD57+ T cells in acquired aplastic anemia. Each CDR3 protein is one row after TCRdb ran MiXCR on the reads. The sample has about 40,000 distinct CDR3 sequences, about 60% seen once; the top ten hold roughly 65%. Sequencing was carried out using sorted CD4+, CD8+, or CD8+CD57+ T cells (not recorded which) from PBMCs. The source is a human donor with aplastic anemia. Each CDR3 is given without its conserved first and last residue.

V gene	J gene	CDR3 protein
TRBV2	TRBJ2-7	ASSGRSYEQY
TRBV29-1	TRBJ1-2	SVPGQGYGYT
TRBV20-1	TRBJ2-3	SARRGGDTQY
TRBV6-4	TRBJ2-3	ASSDEADREALGTQY
TRBV2	TRBJ1-6	ASSARRGNSPLH
TRBV7-2	TRBJ2-7	ASSPTLGAYEQY
TRBV7-9	TRBJ1-2	ASQGTGDGYT
TRBV10-1	TRBJ1-1	ASSARENTEAF
TRBV19	TRBJ1-1	ASSNQRGGTEAF
TRBV10-3	TRBJ2-1	AISESGWRGIGNEQF
TRBV10-3	TRBJ2-3	AISDGRTDTQY
TRBV9	TRBJ2-7	ASSQDRDTYEQY
TRBV6-5	TRBJ1-2	ASSLGGRDYGYT
TRBV4-1	TRBJ2-3	ASSQEIAGRDTDTQY
TRBV7-2	TRBJ1-5	ASSEGRAQPQH
TRBV15	TRBJ2-1	ATSRDRGGYEQF
TRBV19	TRBJ1-2	ASSIEARGRGYGYT
TRBV12-3/TRBV12-4	TRBJ2-1	ASSWSSGDNEQF
TRBV2	TRBJ1-2	ASSPSEERIYGYT
TRBV19	TRBJ1-1	ASMVRLNTEAF
TRBV29-1	TRBJ2-1	SVCVGGAYNEQF
TRBV2	TRBJ2-3	ASMGDLSGADTQY
TRBV2	TRBJ1-1	ASSEDRVTEAF
TRBV10-3	TRBJ2-5	AISDGLATQETQY
TRBV19	TRBJ2-1	ASALGGMAYNEQF
TRBV7-9	TRBJ1-2	ASSLGRGGYT
TRBV9	TRBJ2-3	ACSVGGAGTDTQY
TRBV7-9	TRBJ1-3	ASSLDGNTIY